Listed here are 5 T cell receptor beta chains from one sample, sequenced in a study of metastatic and nonmetastatic thyroid tumors. Among the patients, none had received any treatment before thyroid surgery. TCRdb reprocessed the PCR reads via MiXCR. Of about 22,000 clones listed, about a third are singletons. Sequencing was performed on blood. These receptors were taken from a male donor with papillary thyroid cancer or a benign thyroid nodule (not recorded which). Some clones in this sample may be carry-over from other donors' samples.

The chain recombines TRBV6-1 with TRBJ1-6; D may be TRBD1 (5 bases). This CDR3 region has 14 residues. Germline CDR1 MNHNS, CDR2 SASEGT. V was trimmed by 1 base and J by 10 bases, leaving 11 bases between them. The CDR3 sequence is CASSEEEGVSPLHF. CDR3 DNA: TGTGCCAGCAGTGAAGAGGAAGGGGTGTCACCCCTCCACTTT.

This clone was seen at least ten times. V usage is TRBV11-1 and J usage is TRBJ2-3; 8 positions match TRBD1. With V trimmed by 1 base and J by 0 bases, 6 bases remained unmatched. In germline, CDR1 is SGHAT, CDR2 FQDESV (reference sequence). The CDR3 is 17 residues long. The CDR3, as DNA: TGTGCCAGCAGCTTAGGGGGGACAGGCCTAAGCACAGATACGCAGTATTTT. Translation gives CASSLGGTGLSTDTQYF.

J is TRBJ1-4 and V is TRBV9, with 7 bases that match TRBD1. Germline-derived CDR1 and CDR2 are SGDLS and YYNGEE. The CDR3 loop spans 15 amino acids. J was trimmed by 4 bases and V by 3 bases; bases with no gene match: 6. The CDR3 here is CASSAGTAFNEKLFF. Written as DNA, the CDR3 is TGTGCCAGCAGCGCCGGGACAGCATTTAATGAAAAACTGTTTTTT.

This clone was observed a few times. The chain combines TRBV6-1 with TRBJ1-1; possibly TRBD1 for D (5 bases). CDR1 and CDR2 from the germline V gene are MNHNS and SASEGT. Trimming cost V 2 bases and J 1 base, with 8 bases left between them. The CDR3 runs 14 residues. CDR3: CASSELGGNTEAFF. The CDR3 DNA reads TGTGCCAGCAGTGAATTGGGGGGGAACACTGAAGCTTTCTTT.

By share of the sample, this clone is medium-sized. V usage is TRBV20-1 and J usage is TRBJ2-2; 7 bases match TRBD2. CDR1 and CDR2 (germline): DFQATT, SNEGSKA (reference sequence). The trim removed 3 bases at V and 5 bases at J, leaving 6 bases unmatched. The CDR3 length is 14 residues. The CDR3 reads CSARGGGSTGELFF. Written as DNA, the CDR3 is TGCAGTGCTAGGGGGGGAGGGTCTACCGGGGAGCTGTTTTTT.